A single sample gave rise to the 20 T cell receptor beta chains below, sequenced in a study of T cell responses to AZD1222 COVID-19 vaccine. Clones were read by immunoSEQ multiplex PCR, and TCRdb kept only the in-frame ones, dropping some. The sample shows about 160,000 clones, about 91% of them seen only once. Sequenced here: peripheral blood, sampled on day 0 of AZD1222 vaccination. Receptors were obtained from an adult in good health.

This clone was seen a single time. The CDR3 reads CASSPGRHTEAFF. In DNA form, the CDR3 reads TGCGCCAGCAGCCCCGGGAGACACACTGAAGCTTTCTTT. J is TRBJ1-1 and V is TRBV4-3; D is ambiguous. Germline lookup yields CDR1 LGHNA and CDR2 YSLEER. The CDR3 length is 13 residues. The V gene lost 4 bases and the J gene lost 3 bases, with 9 bases spanning the gap.

The CDR3 is CASSLGRLTNEKLFF. The CDR3 nucleotides are TGTGCCAGCAGCTTAGGCAGGTTAACTAATGAAAAACTGTTTTTT. V is TRBV11-2 and J is TRBJ1-4; no clear D gene. CDR1 is SGHAT and CDR2 is FQNNGV in the germline V gene. V lost 1 base, J lost 1 base, and 7 bases lay in between. CDR3 size: 15 residues.

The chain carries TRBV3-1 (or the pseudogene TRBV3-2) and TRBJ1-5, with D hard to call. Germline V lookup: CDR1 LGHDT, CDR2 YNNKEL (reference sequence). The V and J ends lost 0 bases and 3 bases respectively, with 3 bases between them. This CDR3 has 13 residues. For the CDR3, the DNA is TGTGCCAGCAGCCAAGAACTCAATCAGCCCCAGCATTTT. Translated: CASSQELNQPQHF.

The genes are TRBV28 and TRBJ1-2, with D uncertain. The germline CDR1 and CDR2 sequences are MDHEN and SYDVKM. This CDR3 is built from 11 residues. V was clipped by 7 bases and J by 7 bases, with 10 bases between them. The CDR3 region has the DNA TGTGCCAGCACGTCCTCACGTGGCTACACCTTC. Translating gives CASTSSRGYTF.

The CDR3: CASSPPDRDSHEQYF. The CDR3 DNA reads as TGTGCCAGCAGCCCTCCGGACAGGGACTCACACGAGCAGTACTTC. This chain connects TRBV28 to TRBJ2-7; TRBD1 agrees at 8 bases. This CDR3 is built from 15 residues. Germline V gene lookup returns CDR1 MDHEN and CDR2 SYDVKM. The ends lost 6 bases at V and 5 bases at J; junction bases unmatched: 12. The full variable domain, with the rest looked up from reference TRBV28 and TRBJ2-7, is DVKVTQSSRYLVKRTGEKVFLECVQDMDHENMFWYRQDPGLGLRLIYFSYDVKMKEKGDIPEGYSVSREKKERFSLILESASTNQTSMYLCASSPPDRDSHEQYFGPGTRLTVT.

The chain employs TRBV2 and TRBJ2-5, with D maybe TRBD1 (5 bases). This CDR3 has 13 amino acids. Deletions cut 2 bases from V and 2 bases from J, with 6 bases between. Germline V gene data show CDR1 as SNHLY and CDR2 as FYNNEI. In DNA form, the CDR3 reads TGTGCCAGCAGTGAACGGACACAAGAGACCCAGTACTTC. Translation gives CASSERTQETQYF. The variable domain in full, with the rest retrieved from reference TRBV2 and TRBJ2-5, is EPEVTQTPSHQVTQMGQEVILRCVPISNHLYFYWYRQILGQKVEFLVSFYNNEISEKSEIFDDQFSVERPDGSNFTLKIRSTKLEDSAMYFCASSERTQETQYFGPGTRLLVL.

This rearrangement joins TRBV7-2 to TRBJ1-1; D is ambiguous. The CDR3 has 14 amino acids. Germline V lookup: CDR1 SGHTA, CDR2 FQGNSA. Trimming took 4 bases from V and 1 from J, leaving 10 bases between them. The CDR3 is CASSSAAWNTEAFF. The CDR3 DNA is TGTGCCAGCAGCTCCGCTGCTTGGAACACTGAAGCTTTCTTT.

CDR3 loop: CASSQGLAGTSAETQYF. The CDR3 coding sequence is TGTGCCAGCAGTCAGGGACTAGCGGGAACGTCGGCGGAGACCCAGTACTTC. V is TRBV6-2 or TRBV6-3 and J is TRBJ2-5, with 13 bases that match TRBD2. Germline loops: CDR1 MNHEY, CDR2 SVGEGT. J lost 5 bases, V lost 5 bases, and 11 bases had no gene match. The CDR3 is 17 residues long.

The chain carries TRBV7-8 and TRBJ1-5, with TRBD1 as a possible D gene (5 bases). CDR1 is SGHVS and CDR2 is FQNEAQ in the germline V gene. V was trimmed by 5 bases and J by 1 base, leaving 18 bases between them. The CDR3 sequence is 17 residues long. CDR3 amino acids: CASSGGTLRWSNQPQHF. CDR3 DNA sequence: TGTGCCAGCAGCGGAGGGACCCTCAGATGGAGCAATCAGCCCCAGCATTTT.

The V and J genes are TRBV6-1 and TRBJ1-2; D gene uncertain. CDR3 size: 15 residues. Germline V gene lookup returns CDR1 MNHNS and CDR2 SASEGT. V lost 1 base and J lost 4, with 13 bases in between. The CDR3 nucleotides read TGTGCCAGCAGTGAAGGGTGGAGTTCCTTCTATGGCTACACCTTC. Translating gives CASSEGWSSFYGYTF.

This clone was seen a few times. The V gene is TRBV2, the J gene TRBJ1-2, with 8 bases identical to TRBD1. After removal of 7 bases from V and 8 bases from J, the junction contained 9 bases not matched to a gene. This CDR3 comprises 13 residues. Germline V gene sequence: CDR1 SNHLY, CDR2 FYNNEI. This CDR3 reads CASIGQGGRGYTF. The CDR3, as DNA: TGTGCCAGCATTGGACAGGGTGGTAGAGGCTACACCTTC. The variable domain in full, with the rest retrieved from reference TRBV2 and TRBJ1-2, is EPEVTQTPSHQVTQMGQEVILRCVPISNHLYFYWYRQILGQKVEFLVSFYNNEISEKSEIFDDQFSVERPDGSNFTLKIRSTKLEDSAMYFCASIGQGGRGYTFGSGTRLTVV.

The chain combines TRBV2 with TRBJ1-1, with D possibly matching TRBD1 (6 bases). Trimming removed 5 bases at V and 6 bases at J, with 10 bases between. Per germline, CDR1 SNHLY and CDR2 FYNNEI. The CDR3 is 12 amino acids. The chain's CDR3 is CASSPRGSEAFF. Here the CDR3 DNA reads TGTGCCAGCAGTCCCAGGGGATCTGAAGCTTTCTTT.

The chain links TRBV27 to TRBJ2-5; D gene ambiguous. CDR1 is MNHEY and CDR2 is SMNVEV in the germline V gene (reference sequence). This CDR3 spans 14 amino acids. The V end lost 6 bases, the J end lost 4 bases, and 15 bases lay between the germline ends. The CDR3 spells CASRSWSRRETQYF. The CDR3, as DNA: TGTGCCAGCAGAAGTTGGAGCAGAAGAGAGACCCAGTACTTC.

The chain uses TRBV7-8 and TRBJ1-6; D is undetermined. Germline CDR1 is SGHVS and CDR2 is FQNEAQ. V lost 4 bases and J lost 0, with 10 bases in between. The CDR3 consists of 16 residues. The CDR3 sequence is CASSSRRISYNSPLHF. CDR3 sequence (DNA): TGTGCCAGCAGCTCTCGCCGGATCTCCTATAATTCACCCCTCCACTTT. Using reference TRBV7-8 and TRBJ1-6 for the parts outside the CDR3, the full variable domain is GAGVSQSPRYKVAKRGQDVALRCDPISGHVSLFWYQQALGQGPEFLTYFQNEAQLDKSGLPSDRFFAERPEGSVSTLKIQRTQQEDSAVYLCASSSRRISYNSPLHFGNGTRLTVT.

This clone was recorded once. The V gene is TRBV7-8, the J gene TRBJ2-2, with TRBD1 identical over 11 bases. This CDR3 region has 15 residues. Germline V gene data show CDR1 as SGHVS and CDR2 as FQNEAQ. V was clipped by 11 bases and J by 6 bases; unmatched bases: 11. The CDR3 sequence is CALKRDRGKAGELFF. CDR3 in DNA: TGTGCCCTCAAGAGGGACAGGGGGAAGGCCGGGGAGCTGTTTTTT. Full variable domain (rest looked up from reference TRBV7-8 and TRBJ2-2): GAGVSQSPRYKVAKRGQDVALRCDPISGHVSLFWYQQALGQGPEFLTYFQNEAQLDKSGLPSDRFFAERPEGSVSTLKIQRTQQEDSAVYLCALKRDRGKAGELFFGEGSRLTVL.

CDR3 nucleotides: TGCGCCAGCAGCCTCGGACAGGGGGCCGGCGAGCAGTACTTC. The encoded protein is CASSLGQGAGEQYF. The gene calls are TRBV4-1 and TRBJ2-7; TRBD1 agrees at 11 bases. Germline-derived CDR1 and CDR2 are MGHRA and YSYEKL. The CDR3 runs to 14 residues. Trimming removed 4 bases from V and 6 bases from J; junction bases left unmatched: 5.

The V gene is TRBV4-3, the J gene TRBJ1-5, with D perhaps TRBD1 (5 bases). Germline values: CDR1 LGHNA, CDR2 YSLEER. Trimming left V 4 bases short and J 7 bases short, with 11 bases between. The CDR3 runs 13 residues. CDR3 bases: TGCGCCAGCAGCCCACTATCAGGGCAGCCCCAGCATTTT. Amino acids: CASSPLSGQPQHF.

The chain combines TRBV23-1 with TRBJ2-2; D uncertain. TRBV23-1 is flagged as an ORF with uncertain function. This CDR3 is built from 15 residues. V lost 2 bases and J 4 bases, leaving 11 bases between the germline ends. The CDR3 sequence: CASSQGLVGTGELFF. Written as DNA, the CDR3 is TGCGCCAGCAGTCAAGGTCTAGTAGGCACCGGGGAGCTGTTTTTT.

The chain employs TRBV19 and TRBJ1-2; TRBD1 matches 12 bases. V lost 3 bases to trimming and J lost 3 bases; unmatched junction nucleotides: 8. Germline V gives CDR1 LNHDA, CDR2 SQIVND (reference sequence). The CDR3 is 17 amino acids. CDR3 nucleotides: TGTGCCAGTAGTATCGCCTCCGGGACAGGGGGCTACTATGGCTACACCTTC. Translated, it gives CASSIASGTGGYYGYTF.

CDR3 in DNA: TGTGCCAGCAGCTCCGGGACACCTACGTACGAGCAGTACTTC. It is translated as CASSSGTPTYEQYF. The genes are TRBV7-2 and TRBJ2-7, with D tentatively TRBD1 (6 bases). Germline assignment: CDR1 SGHTA and CDR2 FQGNSA. V dropped 4 bases and J dropped 4 bases, with 14 bases sitting between them. The CDR3 is made up of 14 amino acids.